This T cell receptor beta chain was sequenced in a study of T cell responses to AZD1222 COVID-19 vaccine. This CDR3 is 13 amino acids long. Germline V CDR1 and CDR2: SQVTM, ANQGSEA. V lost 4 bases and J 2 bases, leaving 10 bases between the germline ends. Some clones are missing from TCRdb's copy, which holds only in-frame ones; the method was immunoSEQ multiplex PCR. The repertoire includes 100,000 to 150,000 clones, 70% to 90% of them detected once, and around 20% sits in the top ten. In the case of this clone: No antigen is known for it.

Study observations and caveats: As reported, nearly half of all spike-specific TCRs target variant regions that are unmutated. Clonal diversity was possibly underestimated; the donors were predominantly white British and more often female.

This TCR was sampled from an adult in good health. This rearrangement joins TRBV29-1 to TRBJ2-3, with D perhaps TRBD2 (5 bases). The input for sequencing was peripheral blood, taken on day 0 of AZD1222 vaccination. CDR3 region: CSVGSGITDTQYF. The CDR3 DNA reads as TGCAGCGTTGGAAGCGGAATCACAGATACGCAGTATTTT.